The 29 T cell receptor beta chains listed next were all sequenced from one sample in a study of T cell clusters in autoimmune cytopenias. Multiplex touch-down PCR amplified TRB using TRB-A and TRB-B pools in one tube. From its re-call of the multiplex PCR reads, TCRdb lists each CDR3 protein once, without DNA. This listing includes a few hundred distinct CDR3 sequences. TRB was amplified from about 270 ng of peripheral blood genomic DNA per sample. Sequencing used peripheral blood. These receptors all come from a human donor with an autoimmune cytopenia or autoimmune hepatitis (not recorded which).

This sequence joins TRBV9 and TRBJ1-1; the D call from TCRdb, TRBD1, cannot be confirmed without DNA. This CDR3 region has 14 residues. From germline, CDR1 is SGDLS and CDR2 YYNGEE. CDR3 sequence reads: CASSVDGDVTEAFF.

Its frequency marks this clonotype as medium-sized. The rearrangement joins TRBV27 to TRBJ2-7; TCRdb returns TRBD1, unconfirmable since there is no DNA. This CDR3 spans 15 amino acids. Looked up from germline, CDR1 is MNHEY and CDR2 is SMNVEV (reference sequence). The CDR3 is CASSFKGGRSYEQYF.

Frequency places this clonotype as medium-sized. The rearrangement joins TRBV11-2 to TRBJ1-2; TCRdb's D call of TRBD1 is untestable without DNA. The CDR3 is 13 amino acids. Germline CDR1 and CDR2: SGHAT and FQNNGV. Here the CDR3 reads CASSPGQGYGYTF.

The CDR3 sequence: CASSLNGGGETQFF. The chain employs TRBV18 and TRBJ2-1; TCRdb proposes TRBD2, but this gene call is untestable without DNA. The CDR3 length is 14 residues. The V gene's germline CDR1 is KGHSH and CDR2 LQKENI.

This clonotype is classed as medium-sized by frequency. The chain employs TRBV27 and TRBJ2-7. This CDR3 region has 16 residues. Looked up from germline, CDR1 is MNHEY and CDR2 is SMNVEV (reference sequence). This CDR3 is CASSSPFGQGPYEQYF.

This clonotype is medium-sized by frequency. This sequence joins TRBV7-6 and TRBJ1-6; TCRdb's D gene call, TRBD1, goes unchecked for lack of DNA. Germline lookup yields CDR1 SGHVS and CDR2 FNYEAQ. CDR3 length: 15 residues. The CDR3 loop reads CASRAGIQGNSPLHF.

Judged by frequency, this clonotype is large. Here the CDR3 reads CASSLRGTNSPLHF. The J gene is TRBJ1-6, the V gene TRBV11-1. The germline gives CDR1 SGHAT, CDR2 FQDESV (reference sequence). The CDR3 runs to 14 residues.

Its frequency marks this clonotype as medium-sized. The J gene is TRBJ2-1, the V gene TRBV27; the TRBD1 assignment by TCRdb is unverifiable without DNA. Germline V gene lookup returns CDR1 MNHEY and CDR2 SMNVEV (reference sequence). The CDR3 loop spans 14 amino acids. CDR3 loop: CASRLGQGVGEQFF.

Judged by frequency, this clonotype is medium-sized. The chain recombines TRBV30 with TRBJ2-7; lacking DNA, the TRBD2 call made by TCRdb goes unchecked. In germline, CDR1 is GTSNPN, CDR2 SVGIG (reference sequence). The length of the CDR3 is 13 residues. The CDR3 reads CAWSGQALDEQYF.

This clonotype shows up as medium-sized (0.01 to 0.1%) by frequency. The V call is TRBV6-5, the J call TRBJ1-6; TCRdb lists TRBD1, though no DNA is available to test this call. CDR3 length equals 16 residues. Germline-derived CDR1 and CDR2 are MNHEY and SVGAGI. The CDR3 sequence: CASSYSMQTGITPLHF.

This clonotype counts as large by frequency. The V call is TRBV11-2, the J call TRBJ1-6. There are 13 residues in the CDR3. Germline CDR1 and CDR2: SGHAT and FQNNGV. CDR3 in amino acids: CASSLDLGSPLHF.

This clonotype ranks as medium-sized in terms of frequency. CDR3 amino acids: CASSLGLQTQYF. J is TRBJ2-5 and V is TRBV7-6. CDR1 and CDR2 (germline): SGHVS, FNYEAQ. CDR3 length: 12 amino acids.

According to its frequency, this clonotype is medium-sized (0.01 to 0.1%). V is TRBV27 and J is TRBJ2-5; TCRdb calls TRBD1, which cannot be checked without DNA. This CDR3 is 14 amino acids long. In germline, CDR1 is MNHEY, CDR2 SMNVEV (reference sequence). The CDR3 protein is CASSSGQGRETQYF.

This chain connects TRBV20-1 to TRBJ2-7. The germline V gene encodes CDR1 DFQATT and CDR2 SNEGSKA (reference sequence). The CDR3 sequence is 14 residues long. The CDR3 loop is CSASRLISSYEQYF.

The genes are TRBV20-1 and TRBJ2-7. The CDR3 covers 12 residues. Germline V lookup: CDR1 DFQATT, CDR2 SNEGSKA (reference sequence). The CDR3 sequence is CSAREDSIEQYF.

Frequency places this clonotype as medium-sized (0.01 to 0.1%). This sequence joins TRBV10-3 and TRBJ1-2; TCRdb picks TRBD1, but there is no DNA to check that call. The V gene's germline CDR1 is ENHRY and CDR2 SYGVKD. The CDR3 loop spans 15 amino acids. The CDR3 reads CAISGRDSGDYGYTF.

By frequency, this clonotype is medium-sized. The chain is built from TRBV6-5 and TRBJ1-1. CDR1 and CDR2 (germline): MNHEY, SVGAGI. The CDR3 covers 13 residues. The CDR3 loop reads CASRYGRDTEAFF.

This clonotype registers medium-sized by frequency. This sequence joins TRBV27 and TRBJ1-5; there is no DNA to check the TCRdb D call of TRBD1. CDR1 and CDR2 (germline): MNHEY, SMNVEV (reference sequence). CDR3 size: 17 residues. CDR3 residues: CASSPGMKGFKNQPQHF.

By frequency, this clonotype registers large. The chain links TRBV27 to TRBJ2-1; TCRdb names TRBD2, which stays unverified in the absence of DNA. Germline-derived CDR1 and CDR2 are MNHEY and SMNVEV (reference sequence). The CDR3 is 15 amino acids. CDR3: CASSLVPGLSNEQFF.

V gene TRBV10-2 combines with J gene TRBJ2-7; TCRdb indicates TRBD2, and absent DNA this call remains unverified. This CDR3 has 15 amino acids. The germline V gene has CDR1 WSHSY and CDR2 SAAADI. CDR3 loop: CASRFGGGHSYEQYF.

This clonotype is identified as hyperexpanded from frequency. The gene calls are TRBV6-1 and TRBJ2-7; TCRdb indicates TRBD1, and absent DNA this call remains unverified. Germline V CDR1 and CDR2: MNHNS, SASEGT. The CDR3 loop spans 14 amino acids. The CDR3: CASSEWGPGYEQYF.

This clonotype is called medium-sized (0.01 to 0.1%) based on its frequency. The chain carries TRBV12-3 or TRBV12-4 and TRBJ1-4; with no DNA, the TCRdb D assignment of TRBD1 cannot be verified. This CDR3 is 13 amino acids long. CDR3 sequence reads: CASSSQGLEKLFF.

The rearrangement uses TRBV4-1 and TRBJ2-5; without DNA, the TCRdb call of TRBD2 cannot be checked. The CDR3 runs to 16 residues. Germline V gives CDR1 MGHRA, CDR2 YSYEKL. CDR3 loop: CASSPFLAGEGETQYF.

Its frequency marks this clonotype as large. This chain links TRBV6-5 with TRBJ2-1; lacking DNA, the TRBD2 call made by TCRdb goes unchecked. Germline CDR1 reads MNHEY; CDR2 reads SVGAGI. This CDR3 is 12 amino acids long. The CDR3 here is CASSSGLAEQFF.

This clonotype ranks as medium-sized (0.01 to 0.1%) in terms of frequency. The chain combines TRBV21-1 with TRBJ1-5; TCRdb indicates TRBD1, and absent DNA this call remains unverified. TRBV21-1 is a pseudogene locus. CDR3 size: 14 residues. CDR3: CAIPPGFGNQPQHF.

By frequency, this clonotype is medium-sized. CDR3: CASSTGNYGYTF. The chain combines TRBV5-6 with TRBJ1-2; TCRdb indicates TRBD1, and absent DNA this call remains unverified. Germline V lookup: CDR1 SGHDT, CDR2 YYEEEE. This CDR3 has 12 amino acids.

Measured by frequency, this clonotype is large (0.1 to 1%). This chain links TRBV18 with TRBJ2-7; TCRdb gives TRBD2 as the D gene, but with no DNA this cannot be confirmed. This CDR3 region has 14 residues. The germline V gene encodes CDR1 KGHSH and CDR2 LQKENI. The CDR3 sequence is CASSPGSVVDEQYF.

The chain recombines TRBV6-4 with TRBJ2-7; TCRdb proposes TRBD1, but this gene call is untestable without DNA. CDR1 and CDR2 (germline): MRHNA, SNTAGT. The CDR3 is 15 amino acids. The CDR3 protein is CARRVRGGPLYEQYF.

J is TRBJ2-4 and V is TRBV5-5; TCRdb selects TRBD1, and the lack of DNA leaves this call unchecked. CDR1 SGHKS and CDR2 YYEKEE come from the germline V gene (reference sequence). The CDR3 loop spans 16 amino acids. CDR3 sequence: CASSLEWSGGRNIQYF.